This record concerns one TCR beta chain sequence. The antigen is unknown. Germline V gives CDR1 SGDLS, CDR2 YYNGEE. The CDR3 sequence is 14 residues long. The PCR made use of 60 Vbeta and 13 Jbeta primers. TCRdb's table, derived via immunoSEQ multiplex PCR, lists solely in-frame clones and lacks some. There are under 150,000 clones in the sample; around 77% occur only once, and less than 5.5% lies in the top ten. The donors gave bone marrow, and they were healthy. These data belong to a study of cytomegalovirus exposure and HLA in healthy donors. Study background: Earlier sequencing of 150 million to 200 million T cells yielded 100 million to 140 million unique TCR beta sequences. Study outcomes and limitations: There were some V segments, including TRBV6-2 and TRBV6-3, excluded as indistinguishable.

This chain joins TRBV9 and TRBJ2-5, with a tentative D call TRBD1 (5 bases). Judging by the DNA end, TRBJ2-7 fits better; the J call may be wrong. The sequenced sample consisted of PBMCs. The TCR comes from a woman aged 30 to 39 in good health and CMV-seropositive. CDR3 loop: CASSVGQTTYEQYF. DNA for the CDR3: TGTGCCAGCAGCGTAGGACAGACAACCTACGAGCAGTACTTC.